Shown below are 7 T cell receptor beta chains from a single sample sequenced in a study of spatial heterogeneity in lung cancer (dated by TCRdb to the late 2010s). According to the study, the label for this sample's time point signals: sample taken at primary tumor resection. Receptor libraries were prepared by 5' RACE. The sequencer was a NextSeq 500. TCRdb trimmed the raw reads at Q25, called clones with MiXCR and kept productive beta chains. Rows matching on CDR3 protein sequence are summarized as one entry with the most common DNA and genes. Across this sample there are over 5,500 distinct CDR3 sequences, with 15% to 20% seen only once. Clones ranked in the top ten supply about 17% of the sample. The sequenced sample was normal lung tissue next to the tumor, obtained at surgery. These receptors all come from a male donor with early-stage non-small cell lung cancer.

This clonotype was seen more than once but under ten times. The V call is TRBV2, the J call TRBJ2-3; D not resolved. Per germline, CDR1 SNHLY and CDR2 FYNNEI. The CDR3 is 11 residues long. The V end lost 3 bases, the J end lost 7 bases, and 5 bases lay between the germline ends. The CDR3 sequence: CASSDEYTQYF. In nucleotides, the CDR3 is TGTGCCAGCAGTGACGAGTATACGCAGTATTTT.

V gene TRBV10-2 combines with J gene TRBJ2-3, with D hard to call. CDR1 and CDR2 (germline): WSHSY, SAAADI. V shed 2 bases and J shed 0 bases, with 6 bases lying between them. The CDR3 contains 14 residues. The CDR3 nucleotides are TGCGCCAGCAGTGAGGGCCGGAGCACAGATACGCAGTATTTT. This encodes CASSEGRSTDTQYF.

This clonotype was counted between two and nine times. This CDR3 is CASTLAGQETQYF. The CDR3 bases are TGTGCCAGCACCTTAGCGGGTCAAGAGACCCAGTACTTC. The chain uses TRBV28 and TRBJ2-5, with 7 bases matching TRBD2. V was pared by 7 bases and J by 2 bases, with 4 bases of the junction left unmatched. CDR3 size: 13 residues. CDR1 MDHEN and CDR2 SYDVKM come from the germline V gene.

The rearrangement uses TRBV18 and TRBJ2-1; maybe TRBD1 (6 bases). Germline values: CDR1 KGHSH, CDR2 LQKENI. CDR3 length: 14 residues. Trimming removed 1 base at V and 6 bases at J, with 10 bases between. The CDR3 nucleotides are TGTGCCAGCTCACCACGGACAGACCTCAATGAGCAGTTCTTC. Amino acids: CASSPRTDLNEQFF. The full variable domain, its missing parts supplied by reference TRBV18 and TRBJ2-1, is NAGVMQNPRHLVRRRGQEARLRCSPMKGHSHVYWYRQLPEEGLKFMVYLQKENIIDESGMPKERFSAEFPKEGPSILRIQQVVRGDSAAYFCASSPRTDLNEQFFGPGTRLTVL.

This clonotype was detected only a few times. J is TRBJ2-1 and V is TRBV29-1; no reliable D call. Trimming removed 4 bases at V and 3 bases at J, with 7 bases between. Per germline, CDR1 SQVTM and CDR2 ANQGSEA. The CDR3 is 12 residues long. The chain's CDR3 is CSVGDGYNEQFF. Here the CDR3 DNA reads TGCAGCGTTGGGGATGGCTACAATGAGCAGTTCTTC.

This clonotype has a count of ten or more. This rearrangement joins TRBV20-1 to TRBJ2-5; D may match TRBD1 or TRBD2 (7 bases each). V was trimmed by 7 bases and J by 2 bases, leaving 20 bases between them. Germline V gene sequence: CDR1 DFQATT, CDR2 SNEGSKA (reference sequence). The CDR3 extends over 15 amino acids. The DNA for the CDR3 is TGCAGTGTCAGAGCTGGGAGGGGGCGTCAAGAGACCCAGTACTTC. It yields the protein CSVRAGRGRQETQYF.

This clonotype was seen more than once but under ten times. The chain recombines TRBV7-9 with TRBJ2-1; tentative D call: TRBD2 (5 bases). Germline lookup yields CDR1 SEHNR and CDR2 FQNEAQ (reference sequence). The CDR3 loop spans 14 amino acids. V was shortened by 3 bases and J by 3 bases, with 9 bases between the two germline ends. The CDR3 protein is CASSFGVNYNEQFF. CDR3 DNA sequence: TGTGCCAGCAGCTTCGGGGTTAACTACAATGAGCAGTTCTTC. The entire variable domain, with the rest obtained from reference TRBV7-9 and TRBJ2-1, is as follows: DTGVSQNPRHKITKRGQNVTFRCDPISEHNRLYWYRQTLGQGPEFLTYFQNEAQLEKSRLLSDRFSAERPKGSFSTLEIQRTEQGDSAMYLCASSFGVNYNEQFFGPGTRLTVL.